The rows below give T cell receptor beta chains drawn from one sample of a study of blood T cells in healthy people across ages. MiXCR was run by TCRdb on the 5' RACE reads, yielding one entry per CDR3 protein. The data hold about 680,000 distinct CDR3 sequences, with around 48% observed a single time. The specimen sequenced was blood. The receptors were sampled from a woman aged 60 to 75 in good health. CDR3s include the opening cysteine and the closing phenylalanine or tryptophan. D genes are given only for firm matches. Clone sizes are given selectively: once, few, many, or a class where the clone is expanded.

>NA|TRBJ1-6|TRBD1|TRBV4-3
CASSRGQGSYNSPLHF
TGCGCCAGCAGCCGTGGACAGGGTTCCTATAATTCACCCCTCCACTTT
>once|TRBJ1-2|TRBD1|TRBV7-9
CASSVQTGGVSYTF
TGTGCCAGCAGCGTACAAACAGGGGGTGTAAGCTACACCTTC
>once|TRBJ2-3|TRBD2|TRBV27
CASSFSGREGYTDTQYF
TGTGCCAGCAGTTTTAGCGGGAGGGAAGGGTACACAGATACGCAGTATTTT
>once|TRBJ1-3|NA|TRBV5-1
CASKYSTYSGNTIYF
TGCGCCAGCAAGTACAGCACTTACTCTGGAAACACCATATATTTT
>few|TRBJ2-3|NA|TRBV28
CASSPPSRHTDTQYF
TGTGCCAGCAGTCCCCCTAGCCGACACACAGATACGCAGTATTTT
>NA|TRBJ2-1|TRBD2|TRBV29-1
CSGSGTSGDNEQFF
TGCAGTGGGTCCGGGACTAGCGGAGACAATGAGCAGTTCTTC
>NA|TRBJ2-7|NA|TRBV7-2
CASSPARDSKYEQYF
TGTGCCAGCAGCCCCGCGAGAGACAGCAAATACGAGCAGTACTTC
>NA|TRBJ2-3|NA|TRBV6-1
CASTLPGVKGGNTDTQYF
TGTGCCAGCACCCTCCCGGGCGTTAAGGGGGGGAACACAGATACGCAGTATTTT
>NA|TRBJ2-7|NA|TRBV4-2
CASSQGQSREIQYF
TGTGCCAGCAGCCAAGGGCAGAGCCGGGAGATTCAGTACTTC
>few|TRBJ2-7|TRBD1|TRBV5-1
CASSAWTGGAYEQYF
TGCGCCAGCAGCGCCTGGACAGGTGGGGCCTACGAGCAGTACTTC
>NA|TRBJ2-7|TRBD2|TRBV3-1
CASSHKGTKGVLAGEYEQYF
TGTGCCAGCAGCCACAAAGGGACCAAAGGGGTCCTAGCGGGAGAATACGAGCAGTACTTC
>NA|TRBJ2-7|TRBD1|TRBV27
CASKRGGDYEQYF
TGTGCCAGCAAACGAGGGGGCGACTACGAGCAGTACTTC
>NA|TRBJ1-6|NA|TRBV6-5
CASSYSRPGSSYNSPLHF
TGTGCCAGCAGTTACTCCAGGCCAGGAAGCTCCTATAATTCACCCCTCCACTTT
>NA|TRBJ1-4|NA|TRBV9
CASSVNNEKLFF
TGTGCCAGCAGCGTGAATAATGAAAAACTGTTTTTT
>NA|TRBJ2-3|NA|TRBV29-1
CSVGQQGDTQYF
TGCAGCGTTGGCCAACAGGGTGACACGCAGTATTTT
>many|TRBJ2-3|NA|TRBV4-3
CASSAADTQYF
TGCGCCAGCAGCGCCGCAGATACGCAGTATTTT
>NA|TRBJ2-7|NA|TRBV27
CASSSSLGAGRGYEQYF
TGTGCCAGCAGTTCCTCCCTCGGGGCTGGACGTGGCTACGAGCAGTACTTC
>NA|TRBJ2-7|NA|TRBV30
CAWNPAGPTYEQYF
TGTGCCTGGAATCCGGCAGGGCCCACCTACGAGCAGTACTTC
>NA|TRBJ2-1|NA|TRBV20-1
CSASIGTEQFF
TGCAGTGCTAGTATAGGGACTGAGCAGTTCTTC
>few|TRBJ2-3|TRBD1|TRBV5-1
CASSGQGGIDTQYF
TGCGCCAGCAGCGGACAGGGTGGAATTGATACGCAGTATTTT
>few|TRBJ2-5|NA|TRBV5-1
CASSLAKVPVEAQETQYF
TGCGCCAGCAGCTTGGCCAAAGTCCCGGTGGAAGCCCAAGAGACCCAGTACTTC
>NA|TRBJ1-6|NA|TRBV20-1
CSAAITGFYNSPLHF
TGCAGTGCCGCCATAACAGGTTTCTATAATTCACCCCTCCACTTT
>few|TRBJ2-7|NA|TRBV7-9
CASSKQQLISGSYEQYF
TGTGCCAGCAGCAAACAGCAGCTAATCAGTGGGTCCTACGAGCAGTACTTC
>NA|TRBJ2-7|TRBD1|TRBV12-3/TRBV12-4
CASSSGQGSVLSNEQYF
TGTGCCAGCAGTTCCGGACAGGGGAGCGTTTTGTCGAACGAGCAGTACTTC
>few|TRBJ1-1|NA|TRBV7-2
CASRGGGQRNTEAFF
TGTGCCAGCAGGGGTGGTGGACAAAGGAACACTGAAGCTTTCTTT
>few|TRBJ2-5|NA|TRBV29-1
CSASVIQETQYF
TGCAGCGCTAGCGTAATTCAAGAGACCCAGTACTTC
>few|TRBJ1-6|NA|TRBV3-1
CASTIGTGEYSPLHF
TGTGCCAGCACTATAGGAACAGGTGAATATTCACCCCTCCACTTT
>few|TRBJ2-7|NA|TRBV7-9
CASSLRPADKGTSSYEQYF
TGTGCCAGCAGCTTAAGGCCCGCTGATAAAGGTACAAGCTCCTACGAGCAGTACTTC
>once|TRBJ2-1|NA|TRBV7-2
CASSSKASVYNEQFF
TGTGCCAGCAGCTCCAAAGCCTCCGTCTACAATGAGCAGTTCTTC
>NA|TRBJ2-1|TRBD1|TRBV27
CASSLWLRGTANNEQFF
TGTGCCAGCAGTTTATGGTTAAGGGGGACAGCAAACAATGAGCAGTTCTTC
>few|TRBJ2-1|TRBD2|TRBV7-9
CASKREGVYNEQFF
TGTGCCAGCAAACGGGAGGGCGTCTACAATGAGCAGTTCTTC
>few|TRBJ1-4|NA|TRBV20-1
CSARDRDEKLFF
TGCAGTGCTAGAGATCGGGATGAAAAACTGTTTTTT
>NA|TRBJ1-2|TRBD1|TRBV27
CASSRGRGISYGYTF
TGTGCCAGCAGTAGGGGCAGGGGGATCAGCTATGGCTACACCTTC
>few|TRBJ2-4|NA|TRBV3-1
CASSLTRVAKNIQYF
TGTGCCAGCAGCCTGACCAGGGTGGCCAAAAACATTCAGTACTTC
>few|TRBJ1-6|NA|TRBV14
CASSQGTAGSSPLHF
TGTGCCAGCAGCCAAGGGACAGCCGGTAGTTCACCCCTCCACTTT
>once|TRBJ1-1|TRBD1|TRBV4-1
CASSQRQGSPEAFF
TGCGCCAGCAGCCAAAGACAGGGATCCCCTGAAGCTTTCTTT
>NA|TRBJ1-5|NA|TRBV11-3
CASSFRQTADSGNQPQHF
TGTGCCAGCAGCTTCCGCCAGACGGCCGATTCAGGCAATCAGCCCCAGCATTTT
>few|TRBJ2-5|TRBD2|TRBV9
CASSVVAGGETQYF
TGTGCCAGCAGCGTAGTGGCGGGAGGGGAGACCCAGTACTTC
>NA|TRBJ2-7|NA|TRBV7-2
CASSGAGDAYEQYF
TGTGCCAGCAGTGGGGCAGGGGACGCCTACGAGCAGTACTTC
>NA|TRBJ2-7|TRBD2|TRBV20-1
CSARFSGRNYEQYF
TGCAGTGCTAGATTTAGCGGGAGAAACTACGAGCAGTACTTC
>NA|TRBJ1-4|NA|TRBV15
CATGGINEKLFF
TGTGCCACCGGCGGCATCAATGAAAAACTGTTTTTT
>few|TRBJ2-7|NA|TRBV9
CASSVDNRAYEQYF
TGTGCCAGCAGCGTAGATAACAGGGCCTACGAGCAGTACTTC
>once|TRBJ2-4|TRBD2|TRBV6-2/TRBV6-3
CASSGTSRGAKNIQYF
TGTGCCAGCAGCGGGACTAGCCGAGGGGCCAAAAACATTCAGTACTTC
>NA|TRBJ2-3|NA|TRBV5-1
CASSLVGSGADTQYF
TGCGCCAGCAGCTTGGTCGGGAGCGGCGCAGATACGCAGTATTTT
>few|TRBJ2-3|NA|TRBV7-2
CASSLAGTHGTDTQYF
TGTGCCAGCAGCTTAGCCGGGACCCATGGTACAGATACGCAGTATTTT
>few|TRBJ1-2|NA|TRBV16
CASSQSRGVTHGYTF
TGTGCCAGCAGCCAATCTAGGGGGGTAACCCATGGCTACACCTTC
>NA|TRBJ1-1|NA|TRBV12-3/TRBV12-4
CASSHTNSMKAFF
TGTGCCAGCAGCCACACAAACAGTATGAAGGCTTTCTTT
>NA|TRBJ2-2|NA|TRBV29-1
CSVTGEVVTGELFF
TGCAGCGTTACAGGGGAGGTTGTTACCGGGGAGCTGTTTTTT
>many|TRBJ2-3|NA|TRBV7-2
CASRDRVGDTQYF
TGTGCCAGCAGAGACCGGGTTGGGGATACGCAGTATTTT